What follows are 29 T cell receptor beta chains derived from one specimen sequenced in a study of T-cell reconstitution after alpha-beta-depleted transplantation in children. A TCRbeta library incorporating unique molecular identifiers was prepared. In TCRdb, the PCR reads were re-called with MiXCR into one record per CDR3 protein. The sample shows 150,000 to 200,000 distinct CDR3 sequences, about 6.4% of them seen only once. Sequenced material: PBMCs from the stem cell graft donor, taken from the stem cell graft. The receptors here all came from a human donor who donated a stem cell graft to a child with Wiskott-Aldrich syndrome.

This clonotype has a count of ten or more. This chain uses TRBV20-1 with TRBJ1-1; D unclear. CDR3 size: 14 residues. The germline CDR1 and CDR2 sequences are DFQATT and SNEGSKA (reference sequence). Trimming stripped 0 bases from V and 4 bases from J, with 12 bases between. The CDR3 reads CSARDGSWGTEAFF. CDR3 in DNA: TGCAGTGCTAGAGATGGTAGTTGGGGCACTGAAGCTTTCTTT.

This clonotype occurred many times. This rearrangement joins TRBV7-9 to TRBJ2-7; D might be TRBD2 (5 bases). V lost 5 bases to trimming and J lost 2 bases, with 10 bases between them. The CDR3 runs to 13 residues. Looked up from germline, CDR1 is SEHNR and CDR2 is FQNEAQ (reference sequence). The CDR3 nucleotides are TGTGCCAGCAGCCTGACGGGAACCTACGAGCAGTACTTC. This translates into CASSLTGTYEQYF.

This clonotype was counted ten times or more. The chain combines TRBV10-3 with TRBJ2-7; D remains ambiguous. The germline CDR1 and CDR2 sequences are ENHRY and SYGVKD. V lost 3 bases and J 9 bases, leaving 18 bases between the germline ends. The CDR3 has 14 amino acids. The CDR3 protein is CAISDGQLFGLQYF. DNA of the CDR3: TGTGCCATCAGTGATGGGCAGTTGTTTGGATTGCAGTACTTC.

This clonotype was seen many times. The chain combines TRBV9 with TRBJ2-1; possibly TRBD2 for D (7 bases). CDR3 length equals 16 residues. The germline V gene encodes CDR1 SGDLS and CDR2 YYNGEE. V was clipped by 4 bases and J by 3 bases, with 17 bases between them. This chain's CDR3 is CASSRNSGGYYNEQFF. In DNA, the CDR3 is TGTGCCAGCAGCCGTAATTCGGGGGGCTACTACAATGAGCAGTTCTTC.

This clonotype came up many times. The V and J genes are TRBV20-1 and TRBJ2-3; 8 nucleotides align to TRBD2. This CDR3 is built from 13 residues. V shed 5 bases and J 5 bases; nucleotides not matched to a gene: 6. Germline V gene lookup returns CDR1 DFQATT and CDR2 SNEGSKA (reference sequence). CDR3 DNA sequence: TGCAGTGCTCCAGGGCTAGCGGGAGATACGCAGTATTTT. It specifies CSAPGLAGDTQYF.

The chain has TRBV5-6 and TRBJ2-5; 11 bases map to TRBD1. Trimming took 2 bases from V and 3 from J; bases not matched to a gene: 6. This CDR3 comprises 16 residues. The germline CDR1 and CDR2 sequences are SGHDT and YYEEEE. The CDR3 loop is CASSLPGQGEEETQYF. The CDR3 DNA is TGTGCCAGCAGCTTACCGGGACAGGGGGAAGAAGAGACCCAGTACTTC.

This clonotype was observed many times. The chain employs TRBV6-5 and TRBJ2-1, with D uncertain. The V end lost 2 bases, the J end lost 3 bases, and 5 bases lay between the germline ends. Germline V gene data show CDR1 as MNHEY and CDR2 as SVGAGI. The CDR3 runs 13 residues. The CDR3 DNA sequence: TGTGCCAGCAGTTACGCAGACTACAATGAGCAGTTCTTC. It specifies CASSYADYNEQFF.

Ten or more counts support this clonotype. The chain joins TRBV7-2 to TRBJ1-2; 10 nucleotides line up with TRBD1. Germline assignment: CDR1 SGHTA and CDR2 FQGNSA. The CDR3 runs 17 residues. V lost 5 bases, J lost 4 bases, and 13 bases stayed unmatched. This CDR3 reads CASSVGTGVYLSYGYTF. In DNA, the CDR3 is TGTGCCAGCAGCGTAGGGACAGGGGTTTACCTCAGCTATGGCTACACCTTC.

In this sample, this clonotype turned up many times. The chain carries TRBV3-1 and TRBJ1-2, with 7 bases fitting TRBD1. The germline V gene encodes CDR1 LGHDT and CDR2 YNNKEL (reference sequence). The CDR3 runs to 17 residues. V lost 4 bases and J lost 4; bases outside the gene matches: 15. CDR3 loop: CASSLKDRVFGFYGYTF. For the CDR3, the DNA is TGTGCCAGCAGCCTAAAAGACAGGGTTTTTGGGTTCTATGGCTACACCTTC.

This clonotype was observed at least ten times. The rearrangement links TRBV4-2 to TRBJ1-2; perhaps TRBD1 as D (5 bases). Trimming shortened V by 4 bases and J by 4 bases, and 10 bases separated the two germline ends. The CDR3 consists of 13 residues. Germline CDR1 is LGHNA and CDR2 is YNFKEQ. The CDR3 sequence: CASSPTGGYGYTF. The CDR3 DNA is TGTGCCAGCAGCCCGACGGGGGGCTATGGCTACACCTTC.

This clonotype was seen repeatedly, ten times or more. The chain uses TRBV6-5 and TRBJ2-7; 7 nucleotides align to TRBD2. Germline V gene sequence: CDR1 MNHEY, CDR2 SVGAGI. The trim removed 2 bases at V and 4 bases at J, leaving 5 bases unmatched. The CDR3 runs 14 residues. CDR3 coding DNA: TGTGCCAGCAGTTACCTCGGGAGGCCATACGAGCAGTACTTC. Its translation is CASSYLGRPYEQYF.

This clonotype appeared many times. The V call is TRBV20-1, the J call TRBJ2-1, with 15 bases matching TRBD2. The V segment lost 3 bases and the J segment 10 bases; nucleotides outside the gene matches: 4. CDR1 and CDR2 (germline): DFQATT, SNEGSKA (reference sequence). This CDR3 comprises 14 residues. The CDR3 here is CSASPGTSGGEQFF. The DNA for the CDR3 is TGCAGTGCTAGCCCCGGGACTAGCGGGGGGGAGCAGTTCTTC.

CDR3 coding DNA: TGCAGTGCTAGAGACATTAACGGGAACACTGAAGCTTTCTTT. Translated: CSARDINGNTEAFF. The rearrangement links TRBV20-1 to TRBJ1-1; D is unresolved. CDR1 DFQATT and CDR2 SNEGSKA come from the germline V gene (reference sequence). V was shortened by 0 bases and J by 1 base, with 9 bases between the two germline ends. The CDR3 contains 14 residues.

This clonotype was detected ten times or more. This rearrangement joins TRBV6-5 to TRBJ2-2, with 7 positions matching TRBD2. J gave up 1 base and V 8 bases, and 16 bases lay outside the gene matches. The CDR3 length is 18 residues. CDR1 is MNHEY, CDR2 SVGAGI, per germline. CDR3 in amino acids: CASLSLLAAMGNTGELFF. The DNA of the CDR3 is TGTGCCAGCCTTTCCTTGCTAGCGGCCATGGGGAACACCGGGGAGCTGTTTTTT.

This clonotype came up many times. The V gene is TRBV7-2, the J gene TRBJ2-1, with a possible D match to TRBD2 (6 bases). The CDR3 has 15 residues. Per germline, CDR1 SGHTA and CDR2 FQGNSA. Deletions cut 5 bases from V and 2 bases from J, with 13 bases between. The CDR3, as DNA: TGTGCCAGCAGCACGACTAGTAACCCCTACAATGAGCAGTTCTTC. It encodes CASSTTSNPYNEQFF.

A few counts support this clonotype. The chain joins TRBV3-1 to TRBJ2-2; 7 bases are shared with TRBD1. CDR3 length: 15 amino acids. V was clipped by 3 bases and J by 3 bases; unmatched bases: 4. Germline lookup yields CDR1 LGHDT and CDR2 YNNKEL (reference sequence). The CDR3 coding sequence is TGTGCCAGCAGCCATGGACAGGATTACACCGGGGAGCTGTTTTTT. It is translated as CASSHGQDYTGELFF.

This clonotype was detected ten times or more. The chain carries TRBV12-3 or TRBV12-4 and TRBJ2-1; perhaps TRBD2 as D (6 bases). The CDR3 covers 15 residues. Trimming pared 9 bases from V and 5 bases from J, leaving 20 bases between. CDR3 region: CASSALAGRDNEQFF. CDR3 sequence (DNA): TGTGCCAGTTCTGCCTTGGCGGGAAGGGACAATGAGCAGTTCTTC.

In its sample, this clonotype was seen many times. The chain uses TRBV5-1 and TRBJ2-5; TRBD2 is a possible D gene (5 bases). Trimming pared 4 bases from V and 5 bases from J, leaving 24 bases between. Germline loops: CDR1 SGHRS, CDR2 YFSETQ. This CDR3 comprises 17 residues. The CDR3 bases are TGCGCCAGCAGCGATCCCAGCGGAGGACCTAGGAGGGAGACCCAGTACTTC. This sequence encodes CASSDPSGGPRRETQYF.

This clonotype occurred many times. The CDR3 coding sequence is TGTGCCAGCAGTTTAGGGATAGCGGGAGGGACCTACAATGAGCAGTTCTTC. It yields the protein CASSLGIAGGTYNEQFF. The rearrangement joins TRBV12-3 or TRBV12-4 to TRBJ2-1, with 11 bases that match TRBD2. This CDR3 spans 17 amino acids. Germline trimming cut 1 base from V and 2 bases from J; bases unmatched to any gene: 4.

In this sample, this clonotype turned up many times. This sequence joins TRBV5-1 and TRBJ2-2, with 7 positions matching TRBD1. The junction had 6 bases not matched to a gene; V was cut back by 5 bases and J by 2 bases. From germline, CDR1 is SGHRS and CDR2 YFSETQ. The CDR3 sequence is 15 residues long. The CDR3 DNA follows: TGCGCCAGCAGTTTCGCAGGGGGAAACACCGGGGAGCTGTTTTTT. It specifies CASSFAGGNTGELFF.

This clonotype has a count of ten or more. The V call is TRBV30, the J call TRBJ2-7; maybe TRBD2 (6 bases). Trimming took 5 bases from V and 2 from J, leaving 16 bases between them. Germline assignment: CDR1 GTSNPN and CDR2 SVGIG (reference sequence). This CDR3 has 14 amino acids. CDR3 protein: CAWGASGLPYEQYF. CDR3 nucleotide sequence: TGTGCCTGGGGGGCTTCGGGACTCCCCTACGAGCAGTACTTC.

This clonotype was detected many times. The chain has TRBV12-3 or TRBV12-4 and TRBJ1-1; D remains unclear. This CDR3 spans 12 amino acids. V dropped 4 bases and J dropped 0 bases, with 3 bases sitting between them. The CDR3 DNA follows: TGTGCCAGCAGTTCGATGAACACTGAAGCTTTCTTT. This gives the protein CASSSMNTEAFF.

This clonotype was detected ten times or more. The V gene is TRBV5-1, the J gene TRBJ2-2; D unclear. The CDR3 contains 15 residues. The V gene lost 1 base and the J gene lost 1 base, with 8 bases spanning the gap. CDR1 is SGHRS, CDR2 YFSETQ, per germline. CDR3 coding DNA: TGCGCCAGCAGCTTGCTATCGGGGAACACCGGGGAGCTGTTTTTT. It specifies CASSLLSGNTGELFF. The full variable domain, rest sourced from reference TRBV5-1 and TRBJ2-2, is KAGVTQTPRYLIKTRGQQVTLSCSPISGHRSVSWYQQTPGQGLQFLFEYFSETQRNKGNFPGRFSGRQFSNSRSEMNVSTLELGDSALYLCASSLLSGNTGELFFGEGSRLTVL.

This clonotype was detected ten times or more. The chain recombines TRBV12-3 or TRBV12-4 with TRBJ1-5, with 11 bases identical to TRBD1. V trimming: 6 bases; J trimming: 7 bases; junction bases outside the gene matches: 8. This CDR3 spans 15 amino acids. The CDR3 DNA sequence: TGTGCCAGCAGCACGGACAGGGGGCCTCAGCAGCCCCAGCATTTT. Encoded protein: CASSTDRGPQQPQHF.

This clonotype appeared many times. The chain's CDR3 is CSVELAGKFFSYNEQFF. In nucleotides, the CDR3 is TGCAGCGTTGAATTGGCGGGAAAGTTCTTCTCCTACAATGAGCAGTTCTTC. This sequence joins TRBV29-1 and TRBJ2-1, with a weak D call TRBD2 (6 bases). V was shortened by 2 bases and J by 0 bases, with 17 bases between the two germline ends. From germline, CDR1 is SQVTM and CDR2 ANQGSEA. The CDR3 has 17 amino acids.

Many counts were recorded for this clonotype. V and J are TRBV5-8 and TRBJ2-2, with D possibly being TRBD2 (5 bases). Trimming shortened V by 1 base and J by 1 base, and 11 bases separated the two germline ends. Germline V gene lookup returns CDR1 SGHTS and CDR2 YDEGEE. This CDR3 is 16 amino acids long. The CDR3 region has the DNA TGTGCCAGCAGCTTGATAAGAAGCGGGAACACCGGGGAGCTGTTTTTT. Its protein is CASSLIRSGNTGELFF.

This clonotype was seen repeatedly, ten times or more. The chain is built from TRBV3-1 and TRBJ2-7, with TRBD1 matching over 8 bases. Per germline, CDR1 LGHDT and CDR2 YNNKEL (reference sequence). V lost 4 bases, J lost 1 base, and 6 bases stayed unmatched. This CDR3 has 15 amino acids. This chain's CDR3 is CASSPDWTGSYEQYF. CDR3 nucleotides: TGTGCCAGCAGCCCAGACTGGACAGGGTCCTACGAGCAGTACTTC.

In its sample, this clonotype was seen many times. This chain links TRBV4-2 with TRBJ1-1; 9 bases line up with TRBD1. Trimming at V came to 0 bases and at J to 8 bases, leaving 4 bases not matched to a gene. Germline CDR1 reads LGHNA; CDR2 reads YNFKEQ. The CDR3 contains 14 residues. The CDR3 loop is CASSQELGTGEAFF. CDR3 nucleotides: TGTGCCAGCAGCCAAGAACTTGGGACAGGGGAAGCTTTCTTT.

This clonotype was counted ten times or more. V and J are TRBV6-2 or TRBV6-3 and TRBJ1-2; 10 nucleotides line up with TRBD1. CDR3 length: 18 residues. Germline trimming cut 4 bases from V and 4 bases from J; bases unmatched to any gene: 15. Germline lookup yields CDR1 MNHEY and CDR2 SVGEGT. The CDR3 loop is CASSFLRDRGTPIYGYTF. The CDR3 DNA reads TGTGCCAGCAGTTTCCTCCGGGACAGGGGAACCCCCATCTATGGCTACACCTTC.